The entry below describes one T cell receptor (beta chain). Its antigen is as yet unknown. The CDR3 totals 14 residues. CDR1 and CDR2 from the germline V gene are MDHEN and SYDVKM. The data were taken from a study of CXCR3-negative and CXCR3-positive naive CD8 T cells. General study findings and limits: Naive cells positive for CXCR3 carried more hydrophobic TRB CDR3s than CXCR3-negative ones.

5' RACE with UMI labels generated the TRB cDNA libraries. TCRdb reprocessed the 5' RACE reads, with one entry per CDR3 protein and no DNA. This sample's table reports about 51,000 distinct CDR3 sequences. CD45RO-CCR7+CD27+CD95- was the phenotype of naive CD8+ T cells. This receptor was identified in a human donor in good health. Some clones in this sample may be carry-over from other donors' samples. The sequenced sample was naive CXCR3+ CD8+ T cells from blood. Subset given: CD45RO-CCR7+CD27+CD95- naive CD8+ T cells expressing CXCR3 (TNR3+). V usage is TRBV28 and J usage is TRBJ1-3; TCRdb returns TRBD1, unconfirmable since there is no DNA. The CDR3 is CASTGDLAGNTIYF.